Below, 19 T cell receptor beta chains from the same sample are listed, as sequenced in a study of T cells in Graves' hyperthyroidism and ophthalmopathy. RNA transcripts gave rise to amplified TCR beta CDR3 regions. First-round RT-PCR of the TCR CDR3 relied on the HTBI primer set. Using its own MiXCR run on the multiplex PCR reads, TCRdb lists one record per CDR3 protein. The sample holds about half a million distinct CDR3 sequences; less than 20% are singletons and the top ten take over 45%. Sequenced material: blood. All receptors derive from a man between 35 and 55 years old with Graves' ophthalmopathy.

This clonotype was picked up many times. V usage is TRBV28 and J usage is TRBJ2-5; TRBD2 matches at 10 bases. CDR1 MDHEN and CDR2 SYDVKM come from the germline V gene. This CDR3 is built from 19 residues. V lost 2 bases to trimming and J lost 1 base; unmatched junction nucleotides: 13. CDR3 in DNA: TGTGCCAGCAGTTTAACAGCGGGAGGGCCGAAGTCCCTCCAAGAGACCCAGTACTTC. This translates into CASSLTAGGPKSLQETQYF. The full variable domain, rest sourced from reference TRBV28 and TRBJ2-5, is DVKVTQSSRYLVKRTGEKVFLECVQDMDHENMFWYRQDPGLGLRLIYFSYDVKMKEKGDIPEGYSVSREKKERFSLILESASTNQTSMYLCASSLTAGGPKSLQETQYFGPGTRLLVL.

For the CDR3, the DNA is TGTGCCAGCAGTTTAGTCGGACGACTAGCGGAGATCACAGATACGCAGTATTTT. Encoded protein: CASSLVGRLAEITDTQYF. The chain is built from TRBV12-3 or TRBV12-4 and TRBJ2-3, with TRBD2 identical over 9 bases. With 1 base clipped from V and 2 bases from J, the junction kept 10 bases outside the gene matches. CDR3 length: 18 residues.

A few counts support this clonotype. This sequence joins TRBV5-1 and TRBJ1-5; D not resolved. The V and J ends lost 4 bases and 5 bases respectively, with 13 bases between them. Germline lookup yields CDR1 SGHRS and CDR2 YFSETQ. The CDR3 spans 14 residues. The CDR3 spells CASSPHGLDQPQHF. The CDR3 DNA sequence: TGCGCCAGCAGCCCACACGGACTAGATCAGCCCCAGCATTTT.

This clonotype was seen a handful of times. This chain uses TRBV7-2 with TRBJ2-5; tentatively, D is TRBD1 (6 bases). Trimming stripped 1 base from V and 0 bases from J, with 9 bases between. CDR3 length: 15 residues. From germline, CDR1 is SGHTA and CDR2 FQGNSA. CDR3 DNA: TGTGCCAGCAGCTTAGGGACAGCTTACCAAGAGACCCAGTACTTC. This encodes CASSLGTAYQETQYF. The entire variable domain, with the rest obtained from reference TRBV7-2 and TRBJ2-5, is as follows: GAGVSQSPSNKVTEKGKDVELRCDPISGHTALYWYRQSLGQGLEFLIYFQGNSAPDKSGLPSDRFSAERTGGSVSTLTIQRTQQEDSAVYLCASSLGTAYQETQYFGPGTRLLVL.

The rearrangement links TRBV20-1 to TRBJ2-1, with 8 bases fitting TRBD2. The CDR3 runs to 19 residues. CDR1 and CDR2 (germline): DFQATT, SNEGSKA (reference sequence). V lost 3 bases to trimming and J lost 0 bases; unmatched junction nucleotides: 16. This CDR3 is CSARSMRSGRTSSYNEQFF. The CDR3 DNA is TGCAGTGCTAGGAGTATGAGGAGCGGGAGAACGAGCTCCTACAATGAGCAGTTCTTC.

The CDR3 DNA reads as TGCAGCGGGACAGGTACGATCAATGAGCAGTTCTTC. Encoded protein: CSGTGTINEQFF. The chain has TRBV29-1 and TRBJ2-1; the match to TRBD1 covers 7 bases. The length of the CDR3 is 12 residues. The V and J ends lost 7 bases and 6 bases, in that order; junction bases with no gene match: 6. From germline, CDR1 is SQVTM and CDR2 ANQGSEA.

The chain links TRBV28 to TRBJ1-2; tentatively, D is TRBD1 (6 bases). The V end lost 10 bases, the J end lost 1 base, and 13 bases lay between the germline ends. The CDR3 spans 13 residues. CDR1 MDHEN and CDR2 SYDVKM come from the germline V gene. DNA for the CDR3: TGTGCCACCCCGGACAGAAATAACTATGGCTACACCTTC. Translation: CATPDRNNYGYTF.

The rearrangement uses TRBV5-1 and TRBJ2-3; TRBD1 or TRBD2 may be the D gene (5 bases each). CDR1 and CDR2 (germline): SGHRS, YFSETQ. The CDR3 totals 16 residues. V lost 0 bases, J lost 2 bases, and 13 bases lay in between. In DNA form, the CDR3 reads TGCGCCAGCAGCTTGGGGGGGACCGGGATCACAGATACGCAGTATTTT. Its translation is CASSLGGTGITDTQYF.

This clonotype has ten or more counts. The CDR3 sequence is CASSPRLEGPDTQYF. In nucleotides, the CDR3 is TGTGCCAGCAGCCCAAGACTAGAGGGGCCAGATACGCAGTATTTT. This rearrangement joins TRBV5-6 to TRBJ2-3; the D gene is possibly TRBD2 (6 bases). In germline, CDR1 is SGHDT, CDR2 YYEEEE. V was shortened by 4 bases and J by 4 bases, with 16 bases between the two germline ends. CDR3 size: 15 residues.

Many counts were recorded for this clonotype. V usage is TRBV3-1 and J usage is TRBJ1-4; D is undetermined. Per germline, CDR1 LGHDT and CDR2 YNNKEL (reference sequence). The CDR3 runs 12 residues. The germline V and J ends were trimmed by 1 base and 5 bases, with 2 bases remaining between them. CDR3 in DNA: TGTGCCAGCAGCCAAGTAAATGAAAAACTGTTTTTT. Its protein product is CASSQVNEKLFF.

CDR3 sequence reads: CASSIVGRGANNEQFF. Written as DNA, the CDR3 is TGTGCCAGTAGTATTGTAGGCAGGGGGGCAAACAATGAGCAGTTCTTC. The chain joins TRBV19 to TRBJ2-1, with a tentative D call TRBD1 (7 bases). The CDR3 totals 16 residues. CDR1 LNHDA and CDR2 SQIVND come from the germline V gene (reference sequence). The V end was cut by 3 bases, the J end by 5 bases, with 17 bases between.

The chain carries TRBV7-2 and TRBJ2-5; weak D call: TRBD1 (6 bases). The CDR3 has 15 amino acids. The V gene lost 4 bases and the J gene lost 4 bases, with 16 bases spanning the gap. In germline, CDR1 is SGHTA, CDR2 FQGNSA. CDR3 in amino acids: CASSSADPGVETQYF. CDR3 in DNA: TGTGCCAGCAGCTCCGCCGATCCAGGGGTAGAGACCCAGTACTTC.

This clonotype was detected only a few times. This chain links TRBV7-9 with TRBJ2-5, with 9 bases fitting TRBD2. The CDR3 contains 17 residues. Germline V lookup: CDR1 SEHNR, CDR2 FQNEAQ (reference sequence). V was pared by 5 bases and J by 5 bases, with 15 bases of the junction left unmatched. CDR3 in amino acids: CASSLGGGLAGRETQYF. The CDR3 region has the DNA TGTGCCAGCAGCCTGGGCGGGGGGCTAGCGGGAAGGGAGACCCAGTACTTC. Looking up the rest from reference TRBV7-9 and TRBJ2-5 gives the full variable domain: DTGVSQNPRHKITKRGQNVTFRCDPISEHNRLYWYRQTLGQGPEFLTYFQNEAQLEKSRLLSDRFSAERPKGSFSTLEIQRTEQGDSAMYLCASSLGGGLAGRETQYFGPGTRLLVL.

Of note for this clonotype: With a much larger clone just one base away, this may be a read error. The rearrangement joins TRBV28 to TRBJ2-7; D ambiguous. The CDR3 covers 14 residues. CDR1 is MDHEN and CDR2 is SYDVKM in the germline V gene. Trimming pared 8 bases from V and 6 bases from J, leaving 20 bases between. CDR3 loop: CASGVTLFLGEQYF. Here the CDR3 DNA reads TGTGCCAGCGGGGTGACACTCTTCTTAGGCGAGCAGTACTTC.

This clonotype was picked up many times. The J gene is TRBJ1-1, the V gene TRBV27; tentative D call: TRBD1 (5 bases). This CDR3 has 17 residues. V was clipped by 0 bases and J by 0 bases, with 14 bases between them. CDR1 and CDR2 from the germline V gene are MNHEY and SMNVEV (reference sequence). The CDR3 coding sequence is TGTGCCAGCAGTTTATCCCCCCGGGGGTCGATGAACACTGAAGCTTTCTTT. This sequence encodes CASSLSPRGSMNTEAFF.

The CDR3 DNA sequence: TGCAGTGCTAGCCCCCGGACAGATAGCGGGAGAAGACGCAATGAGCAGTTCTTC. Amino acid sequence: CSASPRTDSGRRRNEQFF. The V and J genes are TRBV20-1 and TRBJ2-1, with 9 bases that match TRBD2. CDR3 length: 18 residues. Per germline, CDR1 DFQATT and CDR2 SNEGSKA (reference sequence). After removal of 3 bases from V and 6 bases from J, the junction contained 18 bases not matched to a gene.

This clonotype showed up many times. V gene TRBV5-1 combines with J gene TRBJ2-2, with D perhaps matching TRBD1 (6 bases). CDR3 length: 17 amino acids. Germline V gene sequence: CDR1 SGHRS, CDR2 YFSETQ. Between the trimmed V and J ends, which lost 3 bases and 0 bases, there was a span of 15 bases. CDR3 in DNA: TGCGCCAGCAGCTCTCCCCTAGGGGGTGCGAACACCGGGGAGCTGTTTTTT. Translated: CASSSPLGGANTGELFF.

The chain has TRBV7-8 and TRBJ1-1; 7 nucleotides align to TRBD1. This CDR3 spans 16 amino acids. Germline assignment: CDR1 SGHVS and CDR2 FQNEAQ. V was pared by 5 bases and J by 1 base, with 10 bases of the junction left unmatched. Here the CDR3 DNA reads TGTGCCAGCAGCCCGACAGGGTGGAGTTCGAACACTGAAGCTTTCTTT. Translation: CASSPTGWSSNTEAFF.

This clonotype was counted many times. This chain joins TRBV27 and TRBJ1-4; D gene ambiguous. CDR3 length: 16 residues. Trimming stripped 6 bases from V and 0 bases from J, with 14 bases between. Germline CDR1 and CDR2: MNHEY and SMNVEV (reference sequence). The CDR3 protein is CASRPDYGTTNEKLFF. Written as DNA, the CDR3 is TGTGCCAGCAGACCTGACTACGGAACAACTAATGAAAAACTGTTTTTT.